This T cell receptor (beta chain) was recovered during a study of blood T cell repertoires in COVID-19. Study in general: From the United States, Italy and Spain came samples of acute and convalescent COVID-19. PBMCs, B-cell-depleted T cells, or T cells provided the cDNA or gDNA that made up the material.

Original methodology: Amplified reference gene primers provided the basis for estimating nucleated cell counts. The method was immunoSEQ multiplex PCR; TCRdb's version includes in-frame clones alone and lacks a portion of them. V and J calls plus clone size are reproduced from that table; the DNA served to infer D and trimming. Among 50,000 to 65,000 clones listed, around 88% were seen once. CDR1 is LNHDA and CDR2 is SQIVND in the germline V gene (reference sequence). The CDR3 runs to 17 residues. Trimming removed 4 bases from V and 4 bases from J; junction bases left unmatched: 15. The chain joins TRBV19 to TRBJ1-2; 7 nucleotides match TRBD1. Sample: peripheral blood. This clonotype originated in a man aged 55 to 70 with acute or convalescent COVID-19. This CDR3 reads CASSNSYPDRVIYGYTF. The CDR3 DNA reads as TGTGCCAGTAGTAACTCCTATCCCGACAGGGTCATCTATGGCTACACCTTC.